Each of the 8 T cell receptor beta chains below was sequenced from the same sample in a study of monozygotic twins with inflammatory bowel disease. TCRdb reanalyzed the 5' RACE reads and collapses them to one entry per CDR3 protein, without DNA. The sample's table shows a few hundred thousand distinct CDR3 sequences. Sequences were obtained from blood. These receptors all come from a human donor with ulcerative colitis or Crohn's disease, or a healthy co-twin of an affected twin (not recorded which).

V is TRBV7-9 and J is TRBJ2-1; TCRdb proposes TRBD1, but this gene call is untestable without DNA. The CDR3 loop spans 13 amino acids. The germline V gene has CDR1 SEHNR and CDR2 FQNEAQ (reference sequence). The CDR3 region is CASTGTGPNEQFF.

The chain employs TRBV5-1 and TRBJ1-1; as DNA is missing, the TRBD1 call by TCRdb cannot be tested. The CDR3 loop spans 15 amino acids. Germline CDR1 reads SGHRS; CDR2 reads YFSETQ. Here the CDR3 reads CASSPKTGVNTEAFF.

The chain has TRBV20-1 and TRBJ1-4; TCRdb proposes TRBD1, but this gene call is untestable without DNA. The CDR3 loop spans 14 amino acids. Germline V gives CDR1 DFQATT, CDR2 SNEGSKA (reference sequence). This chain's CDR3 is CSARKAVGDEKLFF.

The chain is built from TRBV7-2 and TRBJ1-1. The CDR3 consists of 15 residues. Germline V gene data show CDR1 as SGHTA and CDR2 as FQGNSA. The CDR3 spells CASSFSPGGVTEAFF. The whole variable domain, remainder taken from reference TRBV7-2 and TRBJ1-1, is GAGVSQSPSNKVTEKGKDVELRCDPISGHTALYWYRQSLGQGLEFLIYFQGNSAPDKSGLPSDRFSAERTGGSVSTLTIQRTQQEDSAVYLCASSFSPGGVTEAFFGQGTRLTVV.

This chain joins TRBV20-1 and TRBJ2-5; absent DNA, TCRdb's TRBD1 call cannot be checked. The CDR3 has 15 amino acids. Germline lookup yields CDR1 DFQATT and CDR2 SNEGSKA (reference sequence). CDR3 protein: CSATPGGGAGETQYF.

The rearrangement joins TRBV12-5 to TRBJ2-1. CDR1 LGHNT and CDR2 FRNRAP come from the germline V gene. This CDR3 contains 12 residues. CDR3 sequence: CASGWTSNEQFF.

J is TRBJ2-7 and V is TRBV5-4; the D call from TCRdb, TRBD2, cannot be confirmed without DNA. This CDR3 has 17 amino acids. CDR1 and CDR2 from the germline V gene are SGHNT and YYREEE (reference sequence). The CDR3 is CASSNPGLAGGSYEQYF.

The rearrangement links TRBV7-9 to TRBJ1-2. This CDR3 has 16 amino acids. Germline V gene lookup returns CDR1 SEHNR and CDR2 FQNEAQ (reference sequence). Here the CDR3 reads CASSLDWVKRNYGYTF.